This record looks at one T cell receptor (beta chain) sequence and its context. Its antigen is unknown. This specimen comes from a study of vaccination effects on CD4 cells after COVID-19. Study summary: Sequencing followed a ViraFEST assay step that expanded antigen-specific CD4+ T cells with viral peptide pools.

The assay was immunoSEQ multiplex PCR, and TCRdb's table has in-frame clones only and misses some. The data contain around 30,000 clones, approximately 63% of them seen just once; the ten biggest clones take up under 4%. Culture proceeded for 10 days, and CD4+ T cells were then isolated. The vaccine recipients had no prior SARS-CoV-2 infection, with negative nucleocapsid antibodies. This CDR3 has 12 residues. The germline V and J ends were trimmed by 5 bases and 8 bases, with 10 bases remaining between them. This TCR derives from a human donor who received a COVID-19 vaccine. This specimen was CD4+ T cells from PBMCs cultured without peptide, taken before COVID-19 vaccination. This chain links TRBV12-3 or TRBV12-4 with TRBJ1-3; no reliable D call. CDR3 loop: CASSQVADTIYF. CDR3 DNA: TGTGCCAGCAGTCAGGTTGCTGACACCATATATTTT.